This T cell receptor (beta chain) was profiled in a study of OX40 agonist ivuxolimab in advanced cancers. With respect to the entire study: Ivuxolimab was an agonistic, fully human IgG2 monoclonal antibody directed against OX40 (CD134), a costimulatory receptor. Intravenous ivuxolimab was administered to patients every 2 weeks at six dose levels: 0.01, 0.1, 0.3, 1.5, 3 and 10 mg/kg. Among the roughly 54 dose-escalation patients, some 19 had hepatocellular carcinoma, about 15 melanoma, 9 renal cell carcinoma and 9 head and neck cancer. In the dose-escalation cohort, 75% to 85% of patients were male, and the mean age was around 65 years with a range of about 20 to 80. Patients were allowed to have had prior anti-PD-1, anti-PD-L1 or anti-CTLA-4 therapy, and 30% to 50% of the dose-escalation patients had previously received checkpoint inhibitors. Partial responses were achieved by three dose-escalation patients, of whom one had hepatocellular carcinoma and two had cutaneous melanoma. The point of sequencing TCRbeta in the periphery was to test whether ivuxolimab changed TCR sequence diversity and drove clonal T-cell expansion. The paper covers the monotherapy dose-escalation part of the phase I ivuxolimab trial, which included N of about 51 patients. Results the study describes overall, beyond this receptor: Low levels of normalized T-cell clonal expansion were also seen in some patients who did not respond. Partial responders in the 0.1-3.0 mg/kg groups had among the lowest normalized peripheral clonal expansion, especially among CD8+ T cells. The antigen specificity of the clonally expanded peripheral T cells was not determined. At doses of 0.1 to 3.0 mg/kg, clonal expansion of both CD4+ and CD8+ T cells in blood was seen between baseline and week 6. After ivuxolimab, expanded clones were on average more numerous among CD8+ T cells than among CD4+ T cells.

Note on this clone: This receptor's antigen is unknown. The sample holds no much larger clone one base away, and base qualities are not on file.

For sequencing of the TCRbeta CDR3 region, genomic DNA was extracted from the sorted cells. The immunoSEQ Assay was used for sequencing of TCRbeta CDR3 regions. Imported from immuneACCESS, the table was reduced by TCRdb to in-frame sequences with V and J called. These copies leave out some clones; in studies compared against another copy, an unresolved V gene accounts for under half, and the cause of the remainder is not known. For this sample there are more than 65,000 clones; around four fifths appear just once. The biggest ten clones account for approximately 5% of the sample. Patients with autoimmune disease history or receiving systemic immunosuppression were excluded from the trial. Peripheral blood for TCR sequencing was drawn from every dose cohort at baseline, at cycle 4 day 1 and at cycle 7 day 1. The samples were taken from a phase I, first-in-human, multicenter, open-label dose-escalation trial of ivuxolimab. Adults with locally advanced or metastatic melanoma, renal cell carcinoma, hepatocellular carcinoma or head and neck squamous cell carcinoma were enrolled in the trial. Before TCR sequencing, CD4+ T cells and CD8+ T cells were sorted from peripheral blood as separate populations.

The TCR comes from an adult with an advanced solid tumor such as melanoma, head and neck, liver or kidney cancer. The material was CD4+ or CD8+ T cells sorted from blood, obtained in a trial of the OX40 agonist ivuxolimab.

The DNA sequence is TGTGCCAGCAGTCCCGAAGGGGGGGGTGGCACTGAAGCTTTCTTT. It is translated as CASSPEGGGGTEAFF. The chain is encoded by TRBV28 joined to TRBJ1-1, with a weak D call of TRBD1 (6 bases match). V loses 5 bases, J loses 4 bases, and the germline ends lie 17 bases apart. The germline V gene sets CDR1 to MDHEN and CDR2 to SYDVKM. From the cysteine up to the phenylalanine, the CDR3 has a length of 15 residues. CDR3 DNA only is kept here, 45 bases in frame from base 1. Extended through the reference TRBV28 and TRBJ1-1 proteins, this CDR3 yields the full variable domain: DVKVTQSSRYLVKRTGEKVFLECVQDMDHENMFWYRQDPGLGLRLIYFSYDVKMKEKGDIPEGYSVSREKKERFSLILESASTNQTSMYLCASSPEGGGGTEAFFGQGTRLTVV.